What follows are 3 T cell receptor beta chains derived from one specimen sequenced in a study of PD-L1 blockade in urothelial cancer. Time point denoted: pretreatment peripheral blood. Using immunoSEQ multiplex PCR, the repertoire was profiled, and TCRdb retains in-frame clones only, with some absent. The sample has tens of thousands of clones; less than 90% are singletons. This sample comprised PBMCs, obtained around atezolizumab (anti-PD-L1) treatment. The receptors here all came from a man in his sixties with urothelial cancer.

This clone was detected only once. V is TRBV4-1 and J is TRBJ2-2; 7 bases are shared with TRBD2. The CDR3 has 17 amino acids. The trim removed 0 bases at V and 6 bases at J, leaving 10 bases unmatched. CDR1 and CDR2 from the germline V gene are MGHRA and YSYEKL. CDR3 sequence reads: CASSQEWETSSAGELFF. The CDR3 DNA reads TGCGCCAGCAGCCAAGAATGGGAGACTAGCAGCGCCGGGGAGCTGTTTTTT.

The V call is TRBV9, the J call TRBJ1-5; 12 bases line up with TRBD1. This CDR3 is built from 15 residues. Trimming removed 3 bases from V and 6 bases from J; junction bases left unmatched: 4. Germline CDR1 reads SGDLS; CDR2 reads YYNGEE. CDR3 nucleotides: TGTGCCAGCAGCGACTCGGGACAGGGGGCTCAGCCCCAGCATTTT. Translation: CASSDSGQGAQPQHF.

The chain couples TRBV6-1 to TRBJ1-4; tentative D call: TRBD1 (6 bases). This CDR3 spans 15 amino acids. CDR1 is MNHNS, CDR2 SASEGT, per germline. V was shortened by 4 bases and J by 4 bases, with 13 bases between the two germline ends. The CDR3 loop is CASSGAGANNEKLFF. Written as DNA, the CDR3 is TGTGCCAGCAGTGGAGCGGGGGCGAATAATGAAAAACTGTTTTTT.